The 11 T cell receptor beta chains listed next were all sequenced from one sample in a study of regulatory T cells in long-lasting Graves disease. Time point meaning: persistent/refractory GD, antithyroid drugs over 5 years with positive TRAb. PBMC RNA served as the TCR library source. iRepertoire HTBI primers and Arm-PCR of CDR3 regions built TCR beta libraries. TCRdb reanalysed the multiplex PCR reads using MiXCR and keeps one entry per CDR3 protein. Of more than 350,000 distinct CDR3 sequences in the sample, 21% were seen once. This sample comprised peripheral blood mononuclear cells (PBMCs), obtained when the disease was refractory, from a patient treated with antithyroid drugs. The receptors derive from a female donor with Graves disease.

This clonotype came up a few times. The chain links TRBV7-3 to TRBJ1-2; D is perhaps TRBD1 (6 bases). Trimming cost V 5 bases and J 5 bases, with 18 bases left between them. CDR3 length: 15 residues. Germline CDR1 and CDR2: SGHTA and FQGTGA. CDR3 in amino acids: CASSATGGQGYGYTF. CDR3 nucleotides: TGTGCCAGCAGCGCGACAGGCGGCCAGGGGTATGGCTACACCTTC.

This clonotype was picked up many times. The genes are TRBV27 and TRBJ1-2; possible D gene TRBD1, 5 bases. The CDR3 has 13 amino acids. Germline V gene lookup returns CDR1 MNHEY and CDR2 SMNVEV (reference sequence). The V end was cut by 5 bases, the J end by 4 bases, with 11 bases between. The CDR3 reads CASSAGTFYGYTF. The CDR3 DNA sequence: TGTGCCAGCAGTGCCGGGACCTTCTATGGCTACACCTTC.

The V call is TRBV11-2, the J call TRBJ2-7; 8 bases map to TRBD2. The junction had 11 bases not matched to a gene; V was cut back by 4 bases and J by 6 bases. Germline CDR1 is SGHAT and CDR2 is FQNNGV. This CDR3 spans 15 amino acids. CDR3 loop: CASSSDGRGVLEQYF. The DNA for the CDR3 is TGTGCCAGCAGCTCAGACGGGAGGGGGGTTCTCGAGCAGTACTTC.

This clonotype was counted between two and nine times. The J gene is TRBJ1-2, the V gene TRBV10-3; D not certain. The ends were cut back, 5 bases at V and 1 base at J, with 5 bases in the middle. CDR3 length: 12 residues. Germline V CDR1 and CDR2: ENHRY, SYGVKD. CDR3 coding DNA: TGTGCCATCAGTCGGAATAACTATGGCTACACCTTC. Amino acids: CAISRNNYGYTF.

V and J are TRBV7-6 and TRBJ2-7; TRBD1 aligns across 10 bases. CDR1 is SGHVS, CDR2 FNYEAQ, per germline. V was clipped by 4 bases and J by 2 bases; unmatched bases: 14. CDR3 length equals 18 residues. CDR3: CASSSVPGQGIGAYEQYF. CDR3 in DNA: TGTGCCAGCAGCTCAGTCCCGGGACAGGGGATTGGGGCCTACGAGCAGTACTTC.

This clonotype has just a few counts. The chain uses TRBV5-1 and TRBJ2-5; TRBD1 matches at 10 bases. Germline V gene data show CDR1 as SGHRS and CDR2 as YFSETQ. V lost 4 bases to trimming and J lost 6 bases; unmatched junction nucleotides: 6. The CDR3 has 14 amino acids. CDR3 in DNA: TGCGCCAGCAGCGGAGGGACAGGGGATAAGACCCAGTACTTC. Amino acid sequence: CASSGGTGDKTQYF.

As for this clonotype: One base away lies a much larger clone, so this may be a sequencing read error. The gene calls are TRBV6-4 and TRBJ2-5; D ambiguous. Germline loops: CDR1 MRHNA, CDR2 SNTAGT. The CDR3 is 14 amino acids. Written as DNA, the CDR3 is TGTGCCAGCAGTTCACAGAACCCCCAAGAGACCCAGTGCTTC. Translating gives CASSSQNPQETQCF.

This clonotype was observed a handful of times. The chain uses TRBV20-1 and TRBJ2-6, with D possibly being TRBD1 (5 bases). The V gene's germline CDR1 is DFQATT and CDR2 SNEGSKA (reference sequence). V was shortened by 3 bases and J by 0 bases, with 9 bases between the two germline ends. The CDR3 runs 15 residues. CDR3 sequence reads: CSASMDTSGANVLTF. Written as DNA, the CDR3 is TGCAGTGCTAGTATGGACACCTCTGGGGCCAACGTCCTGACTTTC.

In this sample, this clonotype turned up many times. The chain employs TRBV11-1 and TRBJ2-7; no clear D gene. V was shortened by 5 bases and J by 5 bases, with 13 bases between the two germline ends. The germline gives CDR1 SGHAT, CDR2 FQDESV (reference sequence). This CDR3 region has 13 residues. CDR3 bases: TGTGCCAGCAGCCGGGCGGTCAGTAACGAGCAGTACTTC. Protein sequence: CASSRAVSNEQYF.

This clonotype has a count of ten or more. The CDR3 sequence is CASQRGSYEQYF. The CDR3 DNA sequence: TGTGCCAGCCAGCGGGGGTCCTACGAGCAGTACTTC. The genes are TRBV2 and TRBJ2-7; the match to TRBD2 covers 8 bases. Unmatched junction bases numbered 1, after V lost 8 bases and J lost 1 base. The germline gives CDR1 SNHLY, CDR2 FYNNEI. The CDR3 is 12 amino acids.

Only a few counts were recorded for this clonotype. The CDR3 loop is CSARPGRRTQETQYF. The CDR3 region has the DNA TGCAGTGCTAGGCCGGGACGCCGGACTCAAGAGACCCAGTACTTC. The J gene is TRBJ2-5, the V gene TRBV20-1; possibly TRBD1 or TRBD2 for D (5 bases each). This CDR3 has 15 amino acids. From germline, CDR1 is DFQATT and CDR2 SNEGSKA (reference sequence). V lost 3 bases, J lost 2 bases, and 16 bases lay in between.